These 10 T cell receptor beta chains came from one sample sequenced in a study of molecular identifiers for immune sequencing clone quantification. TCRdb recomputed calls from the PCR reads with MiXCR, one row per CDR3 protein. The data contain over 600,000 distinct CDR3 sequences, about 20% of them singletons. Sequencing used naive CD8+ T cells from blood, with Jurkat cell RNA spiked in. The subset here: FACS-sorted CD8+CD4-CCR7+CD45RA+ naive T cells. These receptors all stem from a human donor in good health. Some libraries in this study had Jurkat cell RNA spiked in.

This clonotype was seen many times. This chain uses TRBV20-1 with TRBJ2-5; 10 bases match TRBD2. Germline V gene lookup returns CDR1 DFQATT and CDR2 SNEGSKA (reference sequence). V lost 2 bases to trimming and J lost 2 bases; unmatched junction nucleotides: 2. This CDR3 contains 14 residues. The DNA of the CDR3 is TGCAGTGCTAGACTAGCGGGGGTACAAGAGACCCAGTACTTC. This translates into CSARLAGVQETQYF.

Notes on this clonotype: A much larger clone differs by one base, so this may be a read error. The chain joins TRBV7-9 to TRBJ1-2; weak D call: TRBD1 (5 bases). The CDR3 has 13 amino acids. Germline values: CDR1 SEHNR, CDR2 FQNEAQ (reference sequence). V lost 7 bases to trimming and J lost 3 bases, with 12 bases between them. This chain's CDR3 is CASNSDMDYGYTF. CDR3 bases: TGTGCCAGCAACTCGGACATGGACTATGGCTACACCTTC.

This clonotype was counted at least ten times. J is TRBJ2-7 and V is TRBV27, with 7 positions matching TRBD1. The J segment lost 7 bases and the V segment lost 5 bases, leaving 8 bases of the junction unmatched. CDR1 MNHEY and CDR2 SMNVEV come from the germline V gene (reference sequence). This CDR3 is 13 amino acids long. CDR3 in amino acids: CASSPGGTGEQYF. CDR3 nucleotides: TGTGCCAGCAGTCCAGGGGGAACGGGAGAGCAGTACTTC.

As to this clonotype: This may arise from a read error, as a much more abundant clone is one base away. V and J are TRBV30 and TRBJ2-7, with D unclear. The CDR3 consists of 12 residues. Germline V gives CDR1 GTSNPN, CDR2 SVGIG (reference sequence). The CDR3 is CVWSSTRYEQYF. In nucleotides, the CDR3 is TGTGTCTGGAGTTCGACTCGATACGAGCAGTACTTC.

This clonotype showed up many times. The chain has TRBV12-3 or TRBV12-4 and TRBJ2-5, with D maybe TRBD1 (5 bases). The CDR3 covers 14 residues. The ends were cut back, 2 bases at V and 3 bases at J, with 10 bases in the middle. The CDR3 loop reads CASSLLLQEETQYF. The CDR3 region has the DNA TGTGCCAGCAGTTTATTGTTACAGGAAGAGACCCAGTACTTC.

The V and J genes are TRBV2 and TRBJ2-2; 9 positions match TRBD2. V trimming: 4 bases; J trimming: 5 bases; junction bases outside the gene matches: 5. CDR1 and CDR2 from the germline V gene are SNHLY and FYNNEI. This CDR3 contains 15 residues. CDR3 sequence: CASSGAGGTTGELFF. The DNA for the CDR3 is TGTGCCAGCAGTGGGGCGGGAGGGACTACCGGGGAGCTGTTTTTT.

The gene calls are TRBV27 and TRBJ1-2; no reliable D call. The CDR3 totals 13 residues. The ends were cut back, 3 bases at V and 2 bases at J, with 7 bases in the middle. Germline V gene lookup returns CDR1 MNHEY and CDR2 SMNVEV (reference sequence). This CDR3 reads CASSFSVNYGYTF. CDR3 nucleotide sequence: TGTGCCAGCAGTTTTTCAGTAAACTATGGCTACACCTTC.

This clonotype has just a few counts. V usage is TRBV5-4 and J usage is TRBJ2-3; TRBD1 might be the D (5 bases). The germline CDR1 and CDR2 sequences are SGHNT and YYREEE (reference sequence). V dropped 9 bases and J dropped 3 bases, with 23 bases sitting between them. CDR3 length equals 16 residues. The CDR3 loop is CAIKNRVQGGTDTQYF. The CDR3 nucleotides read TGTGCCATAAAAAATCGAGTCCAGGGTGGGACAGATACGCAGTATTTT.

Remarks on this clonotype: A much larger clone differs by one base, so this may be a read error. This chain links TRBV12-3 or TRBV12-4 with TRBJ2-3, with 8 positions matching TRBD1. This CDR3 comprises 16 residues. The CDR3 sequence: CACSWQGAGFTDTQYF. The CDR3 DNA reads TGTGCCTGCAGTTGGCAGGGGGCGGGCTTCACAGATACGCAGTATTTT.

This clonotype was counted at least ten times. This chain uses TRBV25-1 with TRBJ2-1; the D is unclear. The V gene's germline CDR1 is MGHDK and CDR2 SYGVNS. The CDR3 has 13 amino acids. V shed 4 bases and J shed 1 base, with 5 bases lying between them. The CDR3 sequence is CASSVASYNEQFF. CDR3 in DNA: TGTGCCAGCAGTGTCGCGTCCTACAATGAGCAGTTCTTC.